This T cell receptor (beta chain) was recovered during a study of cytomegalovirus exposure and HLA in healthy donors. With 60 Vbeta and 13 Jbeta primers, the PCR was carried out. Measured with immunoSEQ multiplex PCR; TCRdb has only the in-frame clones, and not every one. The data show fewer than 200,000 clones, around 90% seen once. The sample was PBMCs. The TCR originated in a boy under 10 years old in good health and CMV-seronegative.

The DNA for the CDR3 is TGTGCCAGCAGCAGGGGGCCCAGGACAGATACGCAGTATTTT. Its translation is CASSRGPRTDTQYF. This chain uses TRBV5-6 with TRBJ2-3; 7 nucleotides align to TRBD1. There are 14 residues in the CDR3. V shed 4 bases, J shed 3 bases, and the junction held 5 bases outside the gene matches. The V gene's germline CDR1 is SGHDT and CDR2 YYEEEE.